This paragraph reports one T cell receptor (beta chain). The sample originates from a study of T cell changes during pregnancy in multiple sclerosis. Repertoires were generated with immunoSEQ multiplex PCR, while TCRdb's copy carries only in-frame clones and drops some. This sample yields tens of thousands of clones, of which over 75% are seen a single time; around 0.64% belongs to the top ten. Trimming cost V 6 bases and J 3 bases; bases outside gene matches: 7. Germline lookup yields CDR1 ENHRY and CDR2 SYGVKD. The CDR3 has 14 amino acids. The sample consisted of CD4+ T cells from peripheral blood mononuclear cells, taken before pregnancy. V and J are TRBV10-3 and TRBJ2-5, with 7 bases identical to TRBD2. This TCR was recovered from a female donor with multiple sclerosis, enrolled in a pregnancy study. CDR3 in amino acids: CAIRRREAEETQYF. The CDR3 region has the DNA TGTGCCATCAGACGCCGGGAGGCCGAAGAGACCCAGTACTTC.